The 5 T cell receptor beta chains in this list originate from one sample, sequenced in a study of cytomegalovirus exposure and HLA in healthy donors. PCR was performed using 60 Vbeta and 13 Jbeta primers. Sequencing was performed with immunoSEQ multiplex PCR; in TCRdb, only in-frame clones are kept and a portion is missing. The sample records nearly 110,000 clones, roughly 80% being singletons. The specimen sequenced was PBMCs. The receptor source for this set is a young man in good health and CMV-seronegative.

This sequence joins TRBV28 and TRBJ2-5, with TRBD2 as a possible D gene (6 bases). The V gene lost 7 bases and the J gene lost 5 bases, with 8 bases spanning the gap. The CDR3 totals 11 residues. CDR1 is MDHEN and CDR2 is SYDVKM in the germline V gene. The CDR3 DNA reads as TGTGCCAGCAACCGGGGGGAGACCCAGTACTTC. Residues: CASNRGETQYF.

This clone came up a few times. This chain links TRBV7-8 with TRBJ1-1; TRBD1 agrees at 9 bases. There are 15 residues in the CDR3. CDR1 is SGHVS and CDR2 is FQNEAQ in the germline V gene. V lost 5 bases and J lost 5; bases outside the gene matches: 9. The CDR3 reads CASSVRQGVGTEAFF. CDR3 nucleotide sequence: TGTGCCAGCAGCGTAAGACAGGGGGTTGGGACTGAAGCTTTCTTT. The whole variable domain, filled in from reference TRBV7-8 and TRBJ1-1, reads GAGVSQSPRYKVAKRGQDVALRCDPISGHVSLFWYQQALGQGPEFLTYFQNEAQLDKSGLPSDRFFAERPEGSVSTLKIQRTQQEDSAVYLCASSVRQGVGTEAFFGQGTRLTVV.

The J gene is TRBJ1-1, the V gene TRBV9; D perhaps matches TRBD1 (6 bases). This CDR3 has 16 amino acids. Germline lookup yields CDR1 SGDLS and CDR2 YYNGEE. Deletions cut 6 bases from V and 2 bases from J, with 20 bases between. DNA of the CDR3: TGTGCCAGCACCCAACTCTGGGGGGGGGCTAACACTGAAGCTTTCTTT. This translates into CASTQLWGGANTEAFF.

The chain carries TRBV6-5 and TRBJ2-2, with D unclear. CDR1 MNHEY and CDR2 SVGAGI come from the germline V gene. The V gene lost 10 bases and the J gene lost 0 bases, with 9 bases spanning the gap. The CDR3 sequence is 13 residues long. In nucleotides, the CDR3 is TGTGCCATCGAGGCAGCGAACACCGGGGAGCTGTTTTTT. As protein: CAIEAANTGELFF.

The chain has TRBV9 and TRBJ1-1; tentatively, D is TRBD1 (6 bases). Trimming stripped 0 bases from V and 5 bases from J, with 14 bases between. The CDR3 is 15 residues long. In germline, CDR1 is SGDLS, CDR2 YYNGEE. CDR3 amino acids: CASSVGGGSGTEAFF. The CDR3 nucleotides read TGTGCCAGCAGCGTAGGGGGGGGCTCGGGGACTGAAGCTTTCTTT.